The 9 T cell receptor beta chains below come from one sample, sequenced in a study of blood T cell repertoires in COVID-19. Using immunoSEQ multiplex PCR, the repertoire was profiled, and TCRdb retains in-frame clones only, with some absent. The sample contains roughly 81,000 clones, around four fifths of which appear only once. The specimen was peripheral blood. Every receptor here comes from a man older than 75 with active or convalescent COVID-19.

The chain has TRBV4-2 and TRBJ1-4, with TRBD1 matching over 7 bases. This CDR3 contains 19 residues. Germline V gene data show CDR1 as LGHNA and CDR2 as YNFKEQ. V was pared by 0 bases and J by 4 bases, with 14 bases of the junction left unmatched. The CDR3 DNA is TGTGCCAGCAGCCAAGAGTTGATTCGGACGACAGGGCGTAATGAAAAACTGTTTTTT. The encoded protein is CASSQELIRTTGRNEKLFF.

The sample holds a few counts of this clone. The gene calls are TRBV5-4 and TRBJ1-1; a weak D match, TRBD1 (5 bases). Trimming left V 4 bases short and J 4 bases short, with 20 bases between. CDR3 length: 16 residues. Looked up from germline, CDR1 is SGHNT and CDR2 is YYREEE (reference sequence). CDR3: CASSPGGRVGGTEAFF. In DNA form, the CDR3 reads TGTGCCAGCAGCCCGGGAGGCAGGGTGGGGGGCACTGAAGCTTTCTTT.

The chain employs TRBV4-1 and TRBJ1-1; 8 bases are a match to TRBD1. The CDR3 sequence is 15 residues long. Trimming took 1 base from V and 3 from J; bases not matched to a gene: 4. In germline, CDR1 is MGHRA, CDR2 YSYEKL. CDR3 in amino acids: CASSQGQGADTEAFF. The CDR3, as DNA: TGCGCCAGCAGCCAAGGCCAGGGGGCGGACACTGAAGCTTTCTTT.

The V and J genes are TRBV27 and TRBJ1-6, with no clear D. V dropped 0 bases and J dropped 5 bases, with 11 bases sitting between them. Per germline, CDR1 MNHEY and CDR2 SMNVEV (reference sequence). The CDR3 length is 16 residues. The CDR3 DNA is TGTGCCAGCAGTTTATCCTATTCCTTCAATAATTCACCCCTCCACTTT. Protein product: CASSLSYSFNNSPLHF.

The CDR3 region is CASRRVRGRNRNQPQHF. CDR3 DNA: TGCGCCAGCAGAAGGGTTAGGGGGCGGAACCGTAATCAGCCCCAGCATTTT. V usage is TRBV5-1 and J usage is TRBJ1-5, with 7 bases matching TRBD1. V gave up 5 bases and J gave up 4 bases; unmatched junction bases: 15. Germline loops: CDR1 SGHRS, CDR2 YFSETQ. This CDR3 comprises 17 residues.

The chain links TRBV3-1 (or the pseudogene TRBV3-2) to TRBJ2-5, with 10 bases that match TRBD2. V shed 1 base and J 1 base; nucleotides not matched to a gene: 6. The length of the CDR3 is 17 residues. In germline, CDR1 is LGHDT, CDR2 YNNKEL (reference sequence). Here the CDR3 DNA reads TGTGCCAGCAGCCAAGGTGTAGCGGGAGGTTTCCAAGAGACCCAGTACTTC. Translated: CASSQGVAGGFQETQYF.

This clone came up a few times. The gene calls are TRBV5-5 and TRBJ2-5; a weak D match, TRBD2 (6 bases). Trimming cost V 4 bases and J 4 bases, with 11 bases left between them. This CDR3 contains 13 residues. Germline loops: CDR1 SGHKS, CDR2 YYEKEE (reference sequence). CDR3 sequence: CASSPGSGETQYF. In DNA, the CDR3 is TGTGCCAGCAGCCCCGGGAGTGGAGAGACCCAGTACTTC.

This clone was observed a handful of times. This chain joins TRBV5-1 and TRBJ2-7; 8 bases line up with TRBD2. The V and J ends lost 4 bases and 0 bases, in that order; junction bases with no gene match: 9. This CDR3 region has 16 residues. Germline V CDR1 and CDR2: SGHRS, YFSETQ. The DNA of the CDR3 is TGCGCCAGCAGCAGGAAGACCGGGACTAGCTCCTACGAGCAGTACTTC. This codes for CASSRKTGTSSYEQYF.

V and J are TRBV5-5 and TRBJ1-2; 7 positions agree with TRBD1. This CDR3 spans 12 amino acids. The V gene's germline CDR1 is SGHKS and CDR2 YYEKEE (reference sequence). After removal of 5 bases from V and 3 bases from J, the junction contained 1 base not matched to a gene. The CDR3 coding sequence is TGTGCCAGCAGGGGGACAGACTATGGCTACACCTTC. As protein: CASRGTDYGYTF.